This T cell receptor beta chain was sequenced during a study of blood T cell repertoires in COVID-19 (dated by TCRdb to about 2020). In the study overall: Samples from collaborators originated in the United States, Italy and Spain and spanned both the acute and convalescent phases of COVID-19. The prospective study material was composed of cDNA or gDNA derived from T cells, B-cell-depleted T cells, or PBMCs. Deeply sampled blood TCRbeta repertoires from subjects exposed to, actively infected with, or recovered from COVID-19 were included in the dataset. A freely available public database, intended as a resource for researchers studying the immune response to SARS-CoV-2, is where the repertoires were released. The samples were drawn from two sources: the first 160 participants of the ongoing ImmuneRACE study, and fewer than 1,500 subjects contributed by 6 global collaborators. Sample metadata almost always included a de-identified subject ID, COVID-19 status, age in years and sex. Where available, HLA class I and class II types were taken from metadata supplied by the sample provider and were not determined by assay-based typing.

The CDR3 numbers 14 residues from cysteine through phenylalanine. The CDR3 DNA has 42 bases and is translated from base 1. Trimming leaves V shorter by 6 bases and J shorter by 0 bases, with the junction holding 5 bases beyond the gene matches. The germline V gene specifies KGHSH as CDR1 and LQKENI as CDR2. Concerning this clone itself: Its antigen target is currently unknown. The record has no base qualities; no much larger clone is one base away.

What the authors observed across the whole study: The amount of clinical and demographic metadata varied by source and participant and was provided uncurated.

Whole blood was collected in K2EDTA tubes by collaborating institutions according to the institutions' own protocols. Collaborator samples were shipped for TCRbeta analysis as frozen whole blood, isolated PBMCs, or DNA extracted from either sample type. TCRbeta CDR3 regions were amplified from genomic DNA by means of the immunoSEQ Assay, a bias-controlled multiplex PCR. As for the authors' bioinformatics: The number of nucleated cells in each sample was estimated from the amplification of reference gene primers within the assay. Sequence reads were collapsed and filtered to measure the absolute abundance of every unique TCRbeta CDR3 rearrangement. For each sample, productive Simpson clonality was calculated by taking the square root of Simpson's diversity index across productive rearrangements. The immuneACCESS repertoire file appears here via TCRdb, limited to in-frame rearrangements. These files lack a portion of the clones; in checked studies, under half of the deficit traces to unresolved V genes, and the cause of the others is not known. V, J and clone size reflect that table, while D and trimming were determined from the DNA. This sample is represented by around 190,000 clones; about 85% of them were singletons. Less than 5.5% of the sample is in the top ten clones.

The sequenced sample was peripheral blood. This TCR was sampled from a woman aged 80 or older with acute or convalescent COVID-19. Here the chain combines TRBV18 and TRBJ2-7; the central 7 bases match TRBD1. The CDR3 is CASSPDRTSYEQYF. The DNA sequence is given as TGTGCCAGCTCCCCGGACAGGACCTCCTACGAGCAGTACTTC.